Detailed here is one TCR beta chain. What it binds is not known. The CDR3 is made up of 13 amino acids. Germline V gene lookup returns CDR1 SGHTA and CDR2 FQGNSA. MiXCR, applied by TCRdb to the multiplex PCR reads, yields one record per CDR3 protein. Altogether tens of thousands of distinct CDR3 sequences are present, around 55% being singletons, with the ten largest covering around 15%. The sample belongs to a study of breast tumors, draining lymph nodes, adjacent tissues. Study-level findings and limits: Luminal-like breast cancer showed significantly greater tumor-nontumor repertoire similarity than basal-like breast cancer did. Most tumor T cells seemingly derive from lymph node, then expand in tumor.

The gene calls are TRBV7-2 and TRBJ2-1; D gene ambiguous. Matching the DNA end better, TRBJ2-7 makes the J call doubtful. The source is a female donor with breast cancer. Some clones in this sample may be carry-over from other donors' samples. The sequenced sample was breast tumor tissue. The CDR3, as DNA: TGTGCCAGCAGCTTAGTCCTACTACGAGAGCAGTACTTC. Translation gives CASSLVLLREQYF.